Described below is a single T cell receptor (beta chain) sequence and its context. Original methodology: Reference gene primer amplification gave nucleated cell count estimates. The repertoire was sequenced with immunoSEQ multiplex PCR; TCRdb's copy has only in-frame clones and lacks some. The V and J calls and clone size are taken from that table; D and trimming were inferred from the DNA. The sample carries tens of thousands of clones, over 75% recorded once. The data derive from a study of blood T cell repertoires in COVID-19. As for the study in general: PBMCs, B-cell-depleted T cells, or T cells were the source of the cDNA or gDNA that made up the material.

The CDR3 is 16 amino acids. Germline assignment: CDR1 MNHEY and CDR2 SVGAGI. V was clipped by 0 bases and J by 1 base, with 12 bases between them. This chain connects TRBV6-5 to TRBJ1-2; D is ambiguous. The source of this sequence is a man aged 70-80 years with acute or convalescent COVID-19. What was sequenced was peripheral blood. The CDR3 sequence: CASSYSNTDVNYGYTF. In DNA form, the CDR3 reads TGTGCCAGCAGTTACTCGAACACAGATGTTAACTATGGCTACACCTTC.